This T cell receptor beta chain comes out of a study of blood T cell repertoires in COVID-19. At the level of the study: The samples span acute and convalescent COVID-19 from the United States, Italy and Spain. PBMCs, B-cell-depleted T cells, or T cells provided the cDNA or gDNA that made up the material.

The V gene end was trimmed by 1 base and the J gene end by 1 base; junction bases not matched to a gene: 1. In germline, CDR1 is SEHNR, CDR2 FQNEAQ (reference sequence). CDR3 length: 15 amino acids. Sequenced by immunoSEQ multiplex PCR; TCRdb stores in-frame clones only, minus some. The sample lists 37,000 or so clones; about 89% were seen once. The sample taken for sequencing was peripheral blood. The TCR originated in a human donor in a cohort sampled during active COVID-19. The V and J genes are TRBV7-9 and TRBJ2-1, with 7 bases lining up with TRBD2. In DNA, the CDR3 is TGTGCCAGCAGCTTAGTGCGGGAGTCCTACAATGAGCAGTTCTTC. Its protein product is CASSLVRESYNEQFF.